This is a list of T cell receptor beta chains from one sample in a study of T cells in Graves' hyperthyroidism and ophthalmopathy. From the multiplex PCR reads, TCRdb called clonotypes with MiXCR, one entry per CDR3 protein. The sample contains about 700,000 distinct CDR3 sequences, less than 15% of which appear only once. The sample taken for sequencing was blood. These receptors came from a woman in her late teens or twenties with Graves' hyperthyroidism. Each CDR3 is given with its conserved first and last residue. Each record gives: CDR3 protein, CDR3 DNA, V gene, J gene, clone size, D gene. A D gene is named only where the DNA matches it firmly. Some rows have no size entry. The others give once, few or many, or a class for an expanded clone.

CAPPLGLGAKNIQYF	TGTGCCCCCCCTTTGGGGCTTGGAGCCAAAAACATTCAGTACTTC	TRBV7-4	TRBJ2-4	NA	NA
CASRRDWGLSEQFF	TGTGCCAGCCGCAGGGATTGGGGTTTGAGTGAGCAGTTCTTC	TRBV27	TRBJ2-1	many	NA
CAWDRTPKEQYF	TGTGCCTGGGACAGGACTCCGAAGGAGCAGTACTTC	TRBV30	TRBJ2-7	many	NA
CASSQGRDRDHEQYF	TGTGCCAGCAGTCAGGGCCGGGACAGGGACCACGAGCAGTACTTC	TRBV7-9	TRBJ2-7	many	TRBD1
CASSLSNYGYTF	TGTGCCAGCAGTTTATCCAACTATGGCTACACCTTC	TRBV12-3/TRBV12-4	TRBJ1-2	many	NA
CASSRGGLAEAFF	TGCGCCAGCAGCCGGGGGGGCCTCGCTGAAGCTTTCTTT	TRBV4-1	TRBJ1-1	few	NA
CSVVGQSYEQYF	TGCAGCGTTGTTGGGCAGTCCTACGAGCAGTACTTC	TRBV29-1	TRBJ2-7	few	NA
CSARTGFVGQPQHF	TGCAGTGCTCGAACAGGGTTTGTAGGTCAGCCCCAGCATTTT	TRBV20-1	TRBJ1-5	many	NA
CASRSGKGYNEQFF	TGCGCCAGCAGATCGGGGAAAGGTTACAATGAGCAGTTCTTC	TRBV4-1	TRBJ2-1	many	NA
CASSLVDLGREQFF	TGCGCCAGCAGCTTGGTAGATTTAGGGAGGGAGCAGTTCTTC	TRBV5-1	TRBJ2-1	NA	NA
CARTPQGEYEQYF	TGTGCCAGAACCCCGCAAGGAGAGTACGAGCAGTACTTC	TRBV2	TRBJ2-7	many	NA
CASSGDRVGPQHF	TGTGCCAGCAGTGGGGACAGGGTAGGGCCCCAGCATTTT	TRBV28	TRBJ1-5	NA	TRBD1
CSARETGRGNTEAFF	TGCAGTGCTAGAGAGACAGGGCGGGGGAACACTGAAGCTTTCTTT	TRBV20-1	TRBJ1-1	many	TRBD1
CASSQGYRLAGSAGETQYF	TGCGCCAGCAGCCAAGGCTACAGACTAGCGGGATCGGCAGGGGAGACCCAGTACTTC	TRBV4-1	TRBJ2-5	NA	TRBD2
CASSASYRVEAFF	TGCGCCAGCAGCGCGAGTTACAGAGTCGAAGCTTTCTTT	TRBV5-1	TRBJ1-1	NA	NA
CASSVEGDFSGNEQFF	TGTGCCAGCAGCGTAGAGGGCGACTTTTCCGGAAATGAGCAGTTCTTC	TRBV9	TRBJ2-1	NA	NA
CASSPRGGTTGNTIYF	TGTGCCAGCAGTCCCCGAGGGGGGACTACTGGAAACACCATATATTTT	TRBV27	TRBJ1-3	many	NA
CASSLFVGRGRNEQFF	TGTGCCAGCAGTTTATTCGTGGGCAGGGGTCGCAATGAGCAGTTCTTC	TRBV28	TRBJ2-1	many	NA
CAWSVNSGNTIYF	TGTGCCTGGAGTGTAAATTCCGGAAACACCATATATTTT	TRBV30	TRBJ1-3	many	NA
CASSTSPKGEQYF	TGTGCCAGCAGTACATCCCCCAAGGGAGAGCAGTACTTC	TRBV28	TRBJ2-7	many	NA
CASSLSGSGGNQPQHF	TGCGCCAGCAGCTTGTCGGGGAGCGGCGGCAATCAGCCCCAGCATTTT	TRBV5-1	TRBJ1-5	few	NA
CASSLGTDYSNQPQHF	TGTGCCAGCTCACTTGGGACAGATTATAGCAATCAGCCCCAGCATTTT	TRBV18	TRBJ1-5	many	TRBD1
CAQNLGTSGYNEQFF	TGTGCCCAAAACCTCGGGACTAGCGGTTACAATGAGCAGTTCTTC	TRBV30	TRBJ2-1	NA	TRBD2
CAWQLASGNEQFF	TGTGCCTGGCAACTAGCGTCCGGGAATGAGCAGTTCTTC	TRBV30	TRBJ2-1	many	TRBD2
CSAHTGTSLHEQYF	TGCAGTGCGCACACGGGGACTAGCCTCCACGAGCAGTACTTC	TRBV20-1	TRBJ2-7	NA	TRBD2
CASSLGALGVYEQYF	TGTGCCAGCAGCCTCGGGGCGCTCGGCGTATACGAGCAGTACTTC	TRBV28	TRBJ2-7	many	NA
CASSQEPGQTYSNQPQHF	TGCGCCAGCAGCCAAGAACCAGGGCAGACTTATAGCAATCAGCCCCAGCATTTT	TRBV4-1	TRBJ1-5	few	NA
CSAPWDRGNYEQYF	TGCAGTGCTCCCTGGGACAGGGGGAACTACGAGCAGTACTTC	TRBV20-1	TRBJ2-7	many	TRBD1
CASSLTPHQDGWGANVLTF	TGTGCCAGCAGCTTGACCCCCCATCAGGATGGGTGGGGGGCCAACGTCCTGACTTTC	TRBV7-6	TRBJ2-6	NA	NA
CASSFGTGGVTDTQYF	TGTGCCAGCAGTTTCGGGACAGGGGGCGTCACAGATACGCAGTATTTT	TRBV28	TRBJ2-3	many	TRBD1
CASSSRTVEAFF	TGTGCCAGCAGTTCCCGGACAGTTGAAGCTTTCTTT	TRBV6-1	TRBJ1-1	few	NA
CASSKAGTGLNTIYF	TGTGCCAGCAGTAAGGCCGGGACAGGGTTGAACACCATATATTTT	TRBV27	TRBJ1-3	NA	TRBD1
CASSLATTYNEQFF	TGTGCCAGCAGCTTAGCGACAACCTACAATGAGCAGTTCTTC	TRBV7-8	TRBJ2-1	many	NA
CASSQGWGDWSANNEQFF	TGCGCCAGCAGCCAAGGGTGGGGTGACTGGTCAGCTAACAATGAGCAGTTCTTC	TRBV4-1	TRBJ2-1	few	NA
CSASRSGGAQYF	TGCAGTGCTAGCCGGAGCGGGGGGGCCCAGTACTTC	TRBV20-1	TRBJ2-5	few	TRBD2
CASSQESIGASYNEQFF	TGCGCCAGCAGCCAAGAGTCTATAGGGGCTTCCTACAATGAGCAGTTCTTC	TRBV4-1	TRBJ2-1	NA	NA
CAWSPGGVGPQHF	TGTGCCTGGAGTCCAGGGGGAGTAGGGCCCCAGCATTTT	TRBV30	TRBJ1-5	many	TRBD1
CSAPWAKAETQYF	TGCAGTGCTCCCTGGGCCAAGGCGGAGACCCAGTACTTC	TRBV20-1	TRBJ2-5	many	NA
CASTRGQGAYEQYF	TGTGCCAGCACCCGCGGCCAGGGGGCCTACGAGCAGTACTTC	TRBV7-2	TRBJ2-7	many	TRBD1
CASSEQGFPGNTIYF	TGTGCCAGCAGCGAACAGGGGTTCCCTGGAAACACCATATATTTT	TRBV12-3/TRBV12-4	TRBJ1-3	few	TRBD1
CARYAPMGPQEEQYF	TGTGCCAGATATGCCCCGATGGGCCCTCAAGAAGAGCAGTACTTC	TRBV27	TRBJ2-7	NA	NA
CASSLRDRRDEQYF	TGTGCCAGCAGCCTAAGGGACAGGCGGGACGAGCAGTACTTC	TRBV11-3	TRBJ2-7	many	TRBD1
CASSQDSAGEVAQYF	TGTGCCAGCAGCCAAGATTCAGCGGGAGAAGTGGCGCAGTATTTT	TRBV3-1	TRBJ2-3	few	TRBD2